These 11 T cell receptor beta chains came from one sample sequenced in a study of blood T cell repertoires in COVID-19. Some clones are missing from TCRdb's copy, which holds only in-frame ones; the method was immunoSEQ multiplex PCR. Seen here are over 75,000 clones, roughly 90% observed once, and the top ten hold roughly 4.2%. The sequenced sample was peripheral blood. Source of these receptors: a human donor with COVID-19, enrolled during active disease. The donor label of this sample is uncertain.

The rearrangement links TRBV2 to TRBJ1-4; TRBD1 agrees at 7 bases. V was pared by 4 bases and J by 8 bases, with 1 base of the junction left unmatched. Germline CDR1 is SNHLY and CDR2 is FYNNEI. The CDR3 runs to 12 residues. Here the CDR3 reads CASSAGGEKLFF. CDR3 bases: TGTGCCAGCAGTGCAGGGGGGGAAAAACTGTTTTTT.

V gene TRBV7-3 combines with J gene TRBJ2-1; 7 nucleotides agree with TRBD2. Trimming took 1 base from V and 9 from J; bases not matched to a gene: 9. Per the germline V gene, CDR1 is SGHTA and CDR2 is FQGTGA. The CDR3 runs 15 residues. The CDR3 sequence: CASSLIGGGAGEQFF. The DNA for the CDR3 is TGTGCCAGCAGCTTAATAGGCGGGGGAGCGGGTGAGCAGTTCTTC.

The V call is TRBV14, the J call TRBJ1-3; D unresolved. There are 17 residues in the CDR3. The germline V gene has CDR1 SGHDN and CDR2 FVKESK. V lost 2 bases and J lost 0, with 14 bases in between. CDR3 protein: CASSQFFDTSSGNTIYF. The CDR3 DNA is TGTGCCAGCAGCCAATTTTTCGACACTAGCTCTGGAAACACCATATATTTT.

The chain is built from TRBV10-1 and TRBJ2-2; D is possibly TRBD2 (5 bases). The CDR3 consists of 15 residues. CDR1 is WNHNN and CDR2 is SYGVQD in the germline V gene (reference sequence). Trimming left V 3 bases short and J 0 bases short, with 8 bases between. The CDR3, as DNA: TGCGCCAGCAGTGACCCCGGGGCGAACACCGGGGAGCTGTTTTTT. Translation: CASSDPGANTGELFF.

This chain uses TRBV30 with TRBJ1-5; maybe TRBD1 (5 bases). CDR1 GTSNPN and CDR2 SVGIG come from the germline V gene (reference sequence). The CDR3 contains 14 residues. V was cut by 3 bases and J by 5 bases, with 14 bases left in between. CDR3 nucleotides: TGTGCCTGGAGCCTAGACAGAGTTTATCAGCCCCAGCATTTT. It specifies CAWSLDRVYQPQHF.

The chain combines TRBV28 with TRBJ1-2; weak D call: TRBD1 (6 bases). The CDR3 runs to 14 residues. Trimming shortened V by 4 bases and J by 5 bases, and 14 bases separated the two germline ends. CDR1 is MDHEN, CDR2 SYDVKM, per germline. The CDR3 DNA is TGTGCCAGCAGTTCCGGGGGGGCAGGGTATGGCTACACCTTC. It yields the protein CASSSGGAGYGYTF.

This clone was seen just once. This chain connects TRBV6-1 to TRBJ1-1; D call uncertain. The CDR3 consists of 13 residues. Germline V gene data show CDR1 as MNHNS and CDR2 as SASEGT. The V and J ends lost 2 bases and 8 bases respectively, with 12 bases between them. The CDR3 DNA reads TGTGCCAGCAGTGAAAAGACTCCGGAGGAAGCTTTCTTT. This translates into CASSEKTPEEAFF.

The rearrangement joins TRBV7-3 to TRBJ2-2, with unresolved D. The CDR3 loop spans 13 amino acids. V gave up 4 bases and J gave up 2 bases, with 5 bases separating them. The germline gives CDR1 SGHTA, CDR2 FQGTGA. DNA of the CDR3: TGTGCCAGCAGCTCCGTTAACACCGGGGAGCTGTTTTTT. Protein product: CASSSVNTGELFF.

The sample holds one count of this clone. This chain joins TRBV7-9 and TRBJ1-6, with a tentative D call TRBD1 (5 bases). The CDR3 spans 14 residues. Trimming took off 5 bases at V and 11 bases at J, with 16 bases between the two ends. Germline-derived CDR1 and CDR2 are SEHNR and FQNEAQ (reference sequence). The CDR3 nucleotides read TGTGCCAGCAGCCTAGACAGCGGTGGAACACCCCTCCACTTT. It encodes CASSLDSGGTPLHF. Using reference TRBV7-9 and TRBJ1-6 for the parts outside the CDR3, the full variable domain is DTGVSQNPRHKITKRGQNVTFRCDPISEHNRLYWYRQTLGQGPEFLTYFQNEAQLEKSRLLSDRFSAERPKGSFSTLEIQRTEQGDSAMYLCASSLDSGGTPLHFGNGTRLTVT.

The chain recombines TRBV5-4 with TRBJ1-2, with 12 bases identical to TRBD1. There are 16 residues in the CDR3. CDR1 and CDR2 (germline): SGHNT, YYREEE (reference sequence). V lost 4 bases to trimming and J lost 4 bases; unmatched junction nucleotides: 8. The CDR3 here is CASSGGDRGRAYGYTF. Written as DNA, the CDR3 is TGTGCCAGCAGCGGAGGGGACAGGGGGCGAGCCTATGGCTACACCTTC.

The V and J genes are TRBV5-6 and TRBJ1-4; 9 positions match TRBD1. The V segment lost 0 bases and the J segment 7 bases; nucleotides outside the gene matches: 1. CDR1 and CDR2 (germline): SGHDT, YYEEEE. CDR3 length: 14 amino acids. The chain's CDR3 is CASSLGQGGEKLFF. CDR3 in DNA: TGTGCCAGCAGCTTGGGACAGGGGGGTGAAAAACTGTTTTTT.